This T cell receptor (beta chain) was retrieved from a study of response to subunit inactivated influenza vaccine. Via MiXCR, TCRdb re-called the RT-PCR reads, giving one row per CDR3 protein. Among about 170,000 distinct CDR3 sequences, approximately 12% were seen once, and the ten largest hold 29%. This CDR3 has 13 residues. In germline, CDR1 is SGHRS, CDR2 YFSETQ. V lost 0 bases, J lost 2 bases, and 6 bases lay in between. A further study also used this sample, focusing on T cells expressing NK-cell markers. That study adds: TCR beta cDNA was generated via 5'RACE template switching incorporating UMIs. In sorted CD3+CD56+NKG2C+, CD3+CD56+NKG2C- and CD3+CD56-NKG2C+ T cells, TCR beta repertoires were obtained. Eight donors were sequenced, of whom seven were HCMV-seropositive, while the remaining one was HCMV-seronegative. More than five of the donors carried dominant NKG2C+ clonotypes that took up about 1.0-7.5% of their CD8+ T cells.

The chain recombines TRBV5-1 with TRBJ2-7, with unresolved D. This specimen was CD8+ T cells sorted from PBMCs, taken 11 to 12 days after vaccination. The sequence was collected from a man over 45 who received an inactivated influenza vaccine. As DNA, the CDR3 is TGCGCCAGCAGCTTGGACAGAACCTACGAGCAGTACTTC. Amino acid sequence: CASSLDRTYEQYF.